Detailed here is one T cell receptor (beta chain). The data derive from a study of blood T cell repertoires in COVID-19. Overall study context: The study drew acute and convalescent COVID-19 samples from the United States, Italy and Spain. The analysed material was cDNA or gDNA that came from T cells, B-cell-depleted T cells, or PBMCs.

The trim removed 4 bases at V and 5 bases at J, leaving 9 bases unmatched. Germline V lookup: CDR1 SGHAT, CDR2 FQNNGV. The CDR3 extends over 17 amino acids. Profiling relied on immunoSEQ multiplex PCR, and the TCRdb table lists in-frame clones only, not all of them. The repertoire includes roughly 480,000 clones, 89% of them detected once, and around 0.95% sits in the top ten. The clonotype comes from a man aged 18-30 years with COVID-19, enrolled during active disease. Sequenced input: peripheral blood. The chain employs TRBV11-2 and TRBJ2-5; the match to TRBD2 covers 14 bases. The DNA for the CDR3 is TGTGCCAGCAGCTCATCGACTAGCGGGGGGGCGGTCGAGACCCAGTACTTC. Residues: CASSSSTSGGAVETQYF. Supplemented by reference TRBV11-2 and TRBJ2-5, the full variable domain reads EAGVAQSPRYKIIEKRQSVAFWCNPISGHATLYWYQQILGQGPKLLIQFQNNGVVDDSQLPKDRFSAERLKGVDSTLKIQPAKLEDSAVYLCASSSSTSGGAVETQYFGPGTRLLVL.